This T cell receptor (beta chain) is from a study of blood T cell repertoires in COVID-19. Study context: COVID-19 samples, acute and convalescent, were from the United States, Italy and Spain. T cells, B-cell-depleted T cells, or PBMCs provided the cDNA or gDNA that served as material.

How the authors handled the data: Cell counts per sample came from amplifying reference gene primers. Sequencing used immunoSEQ multiplex PCR; TCRdb keeps in-frame clones, though not all of them. Clonal size and the V and J genes are those of that table, whereas D and trimming came from the DNA. The table records roughly 80,000 clones, about 80% of them present only once. The CDR3 covers 15 residues. Looked up from germline, CDR1 is MNHEY and CDR2 is SVGAGI. V shed 6 bases, J shed 4 bases, and the junction held 8 bases outside the gene matches. Sequenced: peripheral blood. The clonotype comes from an elderly man with acute or convalescent COVID-19. The V and J genes are TRBV6-5 and TRBJ2-2; 7 bases agree with TRBD1. The CDR3 DNA sequence: TGTGCCAGCAGAGGGCGGACAGGAGTCACCGGGGAGCTGTTTTTT. It specifies CASRGRTGVTGELFF.